The 6 T cell receptor beta chains below all came from one sample that was sequenced in a study of shared clonotypes between healthy human individuals. Repertoires were generated with immunoSEQ multiplex PCR, while TCRdb's copy carries only in-frame clones and drops some. The sample lists roughly 2,500,000 clones, over 85% occurring once. Input material: naive CD4+ T cells from PBMCs. Described subset: CD45RA+ positively selected. The origin of the receptors is a man aged 18-30 years in good health. Some clones in this sample may be carry-over from other donors' samples.

V and J are TRBV5-1 and TRBJ2-7, with D tentatively TRBD1 (6 bases). V was shortened by 0 bases and J by 3 bases, with 13 bases between the two germline ends. Germline CDR1 and CDR2: SGHRS and YFSETQ. The CDR3 covers 15 residues. CDR3 DNA: TGCGCCAGCAGCTTGGCCGAACAGGGCTTCTACGAGCAGTACTTC. Translating gives CASSLAEQGFYEQYF. The variable domain in full, completed from reference TRBV5-1 and TRBJ2-7, reads KAGVTQTPRYLIKTRGQQVTLSCSPISGHRSVSWYQQTPGQGLQFLFEYFSETQRNKGNFPGRFSGRQFSNSRSEMNVSTLELGDSALYLCASSLAEQGFYEQYFGPGTRLTVT.

This clone was seen only a few times. This chain joins TRBV6-1 and TRBJ1-5; D remains unclear. Trimming took 7 bases from V and 0 from J, leaving 13 bases between them. Germline V lookup: CDR1 MNHNS, CDR2 SASEGT. CDR3 size: 15 residues. In DNA, the CDR3 is TGTGCCAGCAATACCGGGCATTATAGCAATCAGCCCCAGCATTTT. It is translated as CASNTGHYSNQPQHF.

The chain couples TRBV11-2 to TRBJ1-6, with no clear D. Germline V gene data show CDR1 as SGHAT and CDR2 as FQNNGV. The CDR3 runs 13 residues. The V end lost 10 bases, the J end lost 10 bases, and 17 bases lay between the germline ends. The CDR3: CANDGLRTSPLHF. The CDR3 DNA reads TGTGCCAATGACGGCCTCAGGACCTCACCCCTCCACTTT.

The chain has TRBV5-1 and TRBJ2-1; the D gene is possibly TRBD2 (5 bases). With 4 bases removed from V and 2 bases from J, the gap between germline ends came to 13 bases. CDR1 is SGHRS and CDR2 is YFSETQ in the germline V gene. The CDR3 contains 15 residues. The CDR3 protein is CASSVGRGTYNEQFF. The CDR3 region has the DNA TGCGCCAGCAGCGTCGGACGGGGAACCTACAATGAGCAGTTCTTC.

As to this clone: This sample also contains other DNA sequences that code for the same CDR3. The chain employs TRBV29-1 and TRBJ1-1; maybe TRBD1 (5 bases). V lost 4 bases and J lost 5, with 11 bases in between. This CDR3 contains 12 residues. Per the germline V gene, CDR1 is SQVTM and CDR2 is ANQGSEA. The CDR3 nucleotides read TGCAGCGTTGGTCAGGGAGGGACTGAAGCTTTCTTT. Protein product: CSVGQGGTEAFF. The whole variable domain, remainder taken from reference TRBV29-1 and TRBJ1-1, is SAVISQKPSRDICQRGTSLTIQCQVDSQVTMMFWYRQQPGQSLTLIATANQGSEATYESGFVIDKFPISRPNLTFSTLTVSNMSPEDSSIYLCSVGQGGTEAFFGQGTRLTVV.

The chain links TRBV11-3 to TRBJ2-1; 7 nucleotides match TRBD1. The CDR3 contains 14 residues. Germline-derived CDR1 and CDR2 are SGHNT and YENEEA. With V trimmed by 5 bases and J by 7 bases, 8 bases remained unmatched. The CDR3 is CASSLTPQGNEQFF. CDR3 nucleotides: TGTGCCAGCAGCCTTACACCACAGGGGAATGAGCAGTTCTTC.